The T cell receptor (beta chain) described here comes from a study of blood T cell repertoires in COVID-19. The wider study: The cDNA or gDNA used as material had been derived from T cells, B-cell-depleted T cells, or PBMCs.

The V segment lost 5 bases and the J segment 0 bases; nucleotides outside the gene matches: 8. This CDR3 has 17 amino acids. Germline loops: CDR1 LGHDT, CDR2 YNNKEL (reference sequence). Assignments of participants to cohorts depended upon their own reported clinical history. As processed by the authors: Amplifying reference gene primers gave estimates of nucleated cell counts. Measured with immunoSEQ multiplex PCR; TCRdb has only the in-frame clones, and not every one. The V and J calls and clone size are taken from that table; D and trimming were inferred from the DNA. Here the sample spans approximately 180,000 clones, around 82% being singletons.

Sequencing input: PBMCs or T cells enriched from blood (not recorded which). This sequence was found in a woman aged 45-59 years with acute COVID-19. The chain has TRBV3-1 (or the pseudogene TRBV3-2) and TRBJ2-3, with TRBD2 matching 10 bases. For the CDR3, the DNA is TGTGCCAGCAGCATTCGACTAGCGGGCACTAGCACAGATACGCAGTATTTT. Encoded protein: CASSIRLAGTSTDTQYF.